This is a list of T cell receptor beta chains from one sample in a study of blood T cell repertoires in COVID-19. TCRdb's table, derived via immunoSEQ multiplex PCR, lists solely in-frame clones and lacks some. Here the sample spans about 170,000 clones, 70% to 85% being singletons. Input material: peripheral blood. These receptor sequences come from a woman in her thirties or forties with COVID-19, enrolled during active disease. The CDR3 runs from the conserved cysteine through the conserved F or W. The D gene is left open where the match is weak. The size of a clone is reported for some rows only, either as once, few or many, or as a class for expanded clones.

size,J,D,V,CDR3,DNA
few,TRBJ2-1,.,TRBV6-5,CASSYSREQFF,TGTGCCAGCAGTTACTCGCGAGAGCAGTTCTTC
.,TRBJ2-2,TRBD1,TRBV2,CASRGTVGELFF,TGTGCCAGCAGGGGGACAGTCGGGGAGCTGTTTTTT
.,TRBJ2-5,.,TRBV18,CASSPSAGAETQYF,TGTGCCAGCTCACCATCGGCAGGTGCAGAGACCCAGTACTTC
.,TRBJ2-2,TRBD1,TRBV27,CASSSGTDPTGELFF,TGTGCCAGCAGTTCAGGGACAGATCCTACCGGGGAGCTGTTTTTT
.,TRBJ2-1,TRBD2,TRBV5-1,CASSRTSGSGNEQFF,TGCGCCAGCAGCCGAACTAGCGGGAGCGGGAATGAGCAGTTCTTC
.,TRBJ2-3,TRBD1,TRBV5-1,CASSGTGTDTQYF,TGCGCCAGCTCTGGGACAGGCACAGATACGCAGTATTTT
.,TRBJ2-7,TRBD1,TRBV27,CASSLQGARSYEQYF,TGTGCCAGCAGTCTACAGGGGGCCCGATCCTACGAGCAGTACTTC
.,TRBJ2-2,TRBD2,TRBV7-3,CASSLGLAGAGELFF,TGTGCCAGCAGTCTGGGACTAGCGGGAGCCGGGGAGCTGTTTTTT
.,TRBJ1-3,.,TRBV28,CASSSPAEGNTIYF,TGTGCCAGCAGTTCCCCTGCGGAGGGAAACACCATATATTTT
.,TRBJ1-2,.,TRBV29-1,CSVVTAQTEGYTF,TGCAGCGTTGTGACTGCCCAAACCGAAGGCTACACCTTC
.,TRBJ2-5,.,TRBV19,CASSPNLALGGETQYF,TGTGCCAGTAGTCCAAACCTAGCCTTAGGGGGAGAGACCCAGTACTTC
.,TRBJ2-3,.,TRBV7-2,CASSLTTESTDTQYF,TGTGCCAGCAGCTTGACGACAGAAAGCACAGATACGCAGTATTTT
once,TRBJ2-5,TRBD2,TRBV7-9,CASSLGRLAGAETQYF,TGTGCCAGCAGCTTAGGTCGACTAGCGGGAGCAGAGACCCAGTACTTC
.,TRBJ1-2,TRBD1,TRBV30,CAWDPGTANYGYTF,TGTGCCTGGGATCCCGGGACAGCTAACTATGGCTACACCTTC
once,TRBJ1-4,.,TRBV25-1,CASTGFSGEKLFF,TGTGCCAGTACAGGGTTTTCAGGAGAAAAACTGTTTTTT
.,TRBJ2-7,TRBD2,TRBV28,CASSNRLASYEQYF,TGTGCCAGCAGCAACAGACTAGCCTCCTACGAGCAGTACTTC
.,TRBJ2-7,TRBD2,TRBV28,CASSARGAGGYEQYF,TGTGCCAGCAGCGCCAGAGGGGCGGGAGGATACGAGCAGTACTTC
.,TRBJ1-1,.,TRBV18,CASSRDLETEAFF,TGTGCCAGCTCACGGGACTTAGAAACTGAAGCTTTCTTT
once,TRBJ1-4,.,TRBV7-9,CASSPRQPTNEKLFF,TGTGCCAGCAGTCCCCGACAGCCAACTAATGAAAAACTGTTTTTT
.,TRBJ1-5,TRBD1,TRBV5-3,CARSSAVGTGENQPQHF,TGTGCCAGAAGCTCGGCCGTTGGGACAGGGGAGAATCAGCCCCAGCATTTT
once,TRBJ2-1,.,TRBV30,CAWSRGFYNEQFF,TGTGCCTGGAGTAGAGGGTTCTACAATGAGCAGTTCTTC
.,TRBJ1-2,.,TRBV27,CASRRTGPYNYGYTF,TGTGCCAGCAGACGTACAGGGCCCTATAACTATGGCTACACCTTC
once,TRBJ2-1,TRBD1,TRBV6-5,CASSSDSTGAPGQFF,TGTGCCAGCAGTTCGGACTCTACAGGGGCCCCAGGGCAGTTCTTC
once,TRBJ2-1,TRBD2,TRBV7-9,CASSSPSGTSGTVQFF,TGTGCCAGCAGCTCGCCCTCCGGGACTAGCGGGACCGTGCAGTTCTTC
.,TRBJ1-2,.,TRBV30,CAWDTYYGYTF,TGTGCCTGGGACACCTACTATGGCTACACCTTC
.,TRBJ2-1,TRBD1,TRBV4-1,CASSQGDRGRRNEQFF,TGCGCCAGCAGCCAAGGCGACAGGGGGCGCCGGAATGAGCAGTTCTTC
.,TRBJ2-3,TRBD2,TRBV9,CASSVGLGLAGITDTQYF,TGTGCCAGCAGCGTAGGTCTGGGACTAGCGGGGATCACAGATACGCAGTATTTT
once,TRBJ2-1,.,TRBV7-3,CASSSPRKPGHPSTYNEQFF,TGTGCCAGCAGCTCGCCCCGGAAGCCGGGACACCCGTCTACCTACAATGAGCAGTTCTTC
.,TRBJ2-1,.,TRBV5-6,CASSGGVWDWGNEQFF,TGTGCCAGCAGCGGGGGCGTTTGGGATTGGGGCAATGAGCAGTTCTTC
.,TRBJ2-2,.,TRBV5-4,CASSQQGPRTGELFF,TGTGCCAGCAGCCAACAGGGACCACGCACCGGGGAGCTGTTTTTT
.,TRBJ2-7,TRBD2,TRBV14,CASSQLLAGRTYEQYF,TGTGCCAGCAGCCAATTATTAGCGGGACGTACCTACGAGCAGTACTTC
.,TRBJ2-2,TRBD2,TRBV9,CASRPGGTSGTGELFF,TGTGCCAGCAGGCCGGGGGGGACTAGCGGCACCGGGGAGCTGTTTTTT
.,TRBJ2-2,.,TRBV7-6,CASSLGQNTGELFF,TGTGCCAGCAGCTTAGGTCAAAACACCGGGGAGCTGTTTTTT
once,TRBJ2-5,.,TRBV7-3,CASSSNPGETQYF,TGTGCCAGCAGCTCTAACCCGGGAGAGACCCAGTACTTC
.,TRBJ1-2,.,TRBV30,CAFNPIDGYTF,TGTGCCTTCAATCCCATTGATGGCTACACCTTC
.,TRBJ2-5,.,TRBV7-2,CASSRGRRETQYF,TGTGCCAGCAGCAGGGGCCGGCGGGAGACCCAGTACTTC
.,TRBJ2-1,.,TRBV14,CASSQGRRNEQFF,TGTGCCAGCAGCCAAGGTCGTCGGAATGAGCAGTTCTTC
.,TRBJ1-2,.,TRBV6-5,CASSPTTEFYGYTF,TGTGCCAGCAGCCCAACGACAGAATTCTATGGCTACACCTTC
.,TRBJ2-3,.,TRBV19,CASRATGRTSTDTQYF,TGTGCCAGTCGCGCAACCGGTCGGACTAGCACAGATACGCAGTATTTT
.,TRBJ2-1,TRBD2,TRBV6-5,CASGLAGGREQFF,TGTGCCAGCGGGTTAGCGGGGGGAAGGGAGCAGTTCTTC
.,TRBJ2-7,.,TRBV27,CASSLYGTSYEQYF,TGTGCCAGCAGTTTATACGGGACTTCCTACGAGCAGTACTTC
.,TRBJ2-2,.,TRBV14,CASSQERGAGLGELFF,TGTGCCAGCAGCCAAGAAAGGGGCGCGGGGCTCGGGGAGCTGTTTTTT
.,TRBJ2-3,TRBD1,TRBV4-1,CASSQDKTGGIVTDTQYF,TGCGCCAGCAGCCAGGACAAGACAGGGGGCATAGTCACAGATACGCAGTATTTT
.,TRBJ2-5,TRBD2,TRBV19,CASQGRTSGETKTQYF,TGTGCCAGCCAGGGGCGGACTAGCGGGGAGACAAAGACCCAGTACTTC
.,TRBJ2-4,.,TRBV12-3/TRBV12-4,CASSLLGAGIQYF,TGTGCCAGCAGTTTGTTAGGGGCCGGCATTCAGTACTTC